Shown below are 32 T cell receptor beta chains from a single sample sequenced in a study of graft-versus-host responses after intestinal transplantation. Their target antigens are unknown. TCRdb keeps only in-frame clones here, not all; method: immunoSEQ multiplex PCR. The table shows about 94,000 clones, with roughly nine tenths occurring only once. Here the sequenced sample was unstimulated CD8+ T cells sorted from spleen or lymph node cells, taken before intestinal transplant. The origin of the receptors is a human donor who received an intestinal transplant.

The V gene is TRBV7-8, the J gene TRBJ2-1; D is possibly TRBD1 (6 bases). The V end was cut by 6 bases, the J end by 4 bases, with 7 bases between. The CDR3 runs 12 residues. Per germline, CDR1 SGHVS and CDR2 FQNEAQ. This CDR3 is CASRTGYNEQFF. CDR3 nucleotides: TGTGCCAGCAGAACAGGGTACAATGAGCAGTTCTTC.

The rearrangement uses TRBV5-6 and TRBJ1-2, with 10 positions matching TRBD1. This CDR3 is 16 amino acids long. J was trimmed by 3 bases and V by 5 bases; bases with no gene match: 10. Germline values: CDR1 SGHDT, CDR2 YYEEEE. This CDR3 reads CASSQKGTGEDYGYTF. CDR3 DNA: TGTGCCAGCAGTCAAAAAGGGACAGGGGAAGACTATGGCTACACCTTC.

The chain joins TRBV5-8 to TRBJ2-7; 10 bases fit TRBD1. Germline CDR1 SGHTS, CDR2 YDEGEE. V shed 1 base and J 8 bases; nucleotides not matched to a gene: 9. The CDR3 extends over 15 amino acids. In DNA form, the CDR3 reads TGTGCCAGCAGCTTGCCGTATGACAGGGGGCTGAAGCAGTACTTC. It is translated as CASSLPYDRGLKQYF.

This clone was recorded once. The J gene is TRBJ1-5, the V gene TRBV4-1; TRBD1 agrees at 10 bases. This CDR3 has 15 amino acids. Germline values: CDR1 MGHRA, CDR2 YSYEKL. The junction had 2 bases not matched to a gene; V was cut back by 4 bases and J by 2 bases. The CDR3 protein is CASSRGTGGNQPQHF. The CDR3 coding sequence is TGCGCCAGCAGCCGAGGGACAGGGGGCAATCAGCCCCAGCATTTT.

This chain joins TRBV2 and TRBJ1-6, with 8 bases that match TRBD1. V dropped 3 bases and J dropped 10; count of bases not matched to a gene: 14. The V gene's germline CDR1 is SNHLY and CDR2 FYNNEI. The length of the CDR3 is 17 residues. CDR3 loop: CASSDRIGIQGDSPLHF. The CDR3 nucleotides are TGTGCCAGCAGTGATCGAATTGGAATACAGGGGGACTCACCCCTCCACTTT.

The chain couples TRBV4-2 to TRBJ2-6, with 13 bases fitting TRBD2. The ends lost 3 bases at V and 2 bases at J; junction bases unmatched: 1. Germline V CDR1 and CDR2: LGHNA, YNFKEQ. The CDR3 contains 17 residues. As DNA, the CDR3 is TGTGCCAGCAGCCAGGGACTAGCGGGACCTGGGGCCAACGTCCTGACTTTC. It yields the protein CASSQGLAGPGANVLTF.

The rearrangement uses TRBV7-9 and TRBJ2-2; 8 bases are a match to TRBD2. V trimming: 5 bases; J trimming: 5 bases; junction bases outside the gene matches: 10. CDR1 is SEHNR and CDR2 is FQNEAQ in the germline V gene (reference sequence). There are 16 residues in the CDR3. This chain's CDR3 is CASSPTGGPGTGELFF. For the CDR3, the DNA is TGTGCCAGCAGCCCCACGGGAGGGCCCGGGACCGGGGAGCTGTTTTTT.

V is TRBV7-9 and J is TRBJ1-3, with 7 positions matching TRBD1. Trimming removed 7 bases from V and 1 base from J; junction bases left unmatched: 7. The CDR3 has 15 residues. Germline values: CDR1 SEHNR, CDR2 FQNEAQ (reference sequence). The CDR3 bases are TGTGCCAGCAACCGACAGGGTGAATCTGGAAACACCATATATTTT. This gives the protein CASNRQGESGNTIYF.

The chain links TRBV28 to TRBJ2-7; TRBD1 might be the D (6 bases). V was trimmed by 3 bases and J by 7 bases, leaving 16 bases between them. Looked up from germline, CDR1 is MDHEN and CDR2 is SYDVKM. The CDR3 spans 14 residues. The CDR3 DNA reads as TGTGCCAGCAGTTTCACAGGGAACCTCGTGGAGCAGTACTTC. Its protein product is CASSFTGNLVEQYF.

The gene calls are TRBV6-1 and TRBJ2-1; 8 positions agree with TRBD2. With 2 bases clipped from V and 5 bases from J, the junction kept 5 bases outside the gene matches. Per germline, CDR1 MNHNS and CDR2 SASEGT. CDR3 size: 15 residues. This CDR3 reads CASSEFPGGHNEQFF. CDR3 DNA: TGTGCCAGCAGTGAATTCCCGGGAGGGCACAATGAGCAGTTCTTC.

The rearrangement uses TRBV7-2 and TRBJ2-7; perhaps TRBD1 as D (6 bases). The V gene lost 5 bases and the J gene lost 1 base, with 9 bases spanning the gap. This CDR3 spans 13 amino acids. CDR1 is SGHTA, CDR2 FQGNSA, per germline. CDR3 nucleotide sequence: TGTGCCAGCAGCCCCGGACAGTCCTACGAGCAGTACTTC. Its protein is CASSPGQSYEQYF.

The chain combines TRBV9 with TRBJ2-1; 10 nucleotides agree with TRBD2. V trimming: 0 bases; J trimming: 7 bases; junction bases outside the gene matches: 4. There are 15 residues in the CDR3. The germline V gene encodes CDR1 SGDLS and CDR2 YYNGEE. The CDR3: CASSVGVAGGNEQFF. CDR3 nucleotide sequence: TGTGCCAGCAGCGTAGGAGTAGCGGGAGGTAATGAGCAGTTCTTC. The full variable domain, its missing parts supplied by reference TRBV9 and TRBJ2-1, is DSGVTQTPKHLITATGQRVTLRCSPRSGDLSVYWYQQSLDQGLQFLIQYYNGEERAKGNILERFSAQQFPDLHSELNLSSLELGDSALYFCASSVGVAGGNEQFFGPGTRLTVL.

This chain joins TRBV19 and TRBJ1-5; D gene unclear. This CDR3 spans 14 amino acids. Germline lookup yields CDR1 LNHDA and CDR2 SQIVND (reference sequence). The germline V and J ends were trimmed by 5 bases and 0 bases, with 8 bases remaining between them. CDR3 coding DNA: TGTGCCAGTAGTGGCCCATATAGCAATCAGCCCCAGCATTTT. Translating it yields CASSGPYSNQPQHF.

The rearrangement links TRBV9 to TRBJ2-7, with 9 positions matching TRBD2. The CDR3 spans 15 residues. Losses at the gene ends were 0 bases for V and 2 bases for J; bases not matched to a gene: 3. Per germline, CDR1 SGDLS and CDR2 YYNGEE. CDR3 protein: CASSVASGTTYEQYF. For the CDR3, the DNA is TGTGCCAGCAGCGTAGCTAGCGGGACTACCTACGAGCAGTACTTC. Together with reference TRBV9 and TRBJ2-7, the CDR3 gives the full variable domain: DSGVTQTPKHLITATGQRVTLRCSPRSGDLSVYWYQQSLDQGLQFLIQYYNGEERAKGNILERFSAQQFPDLHSELNLSSLELGDSALYFCASSVASGTTYEQYFGPGTRLTVT.

The chain recombines TRBV9 with TRBJ2-6; D may be TRBD1 (6 bases). CDR3 size: 18 residues. Trimming pared 4 bases from V and 2 bases from J, leaving 19 bases between. Per germline, CDR1 SGDLS and CDR2 YYNGEE. CDR3 protein: CASSFPEVRTAGANVLTF. For the CDR3, the DNA is TGTGCCAGCAGCTTCCCCGAGGTTCGGACAGCTGGGGCCAACGTCCTGACTTTC.

This rearrangement joins TRBV7-6 to TRBJ2-1; D call uncertain. Deletions cut 5 bases from V and 6 bases from J, with 8 bases between. The CDR3 runs 12 residues. Germline V gene sequence: CDR1 SGHVS, CDR2 FNYEAQ. In DNA form, the CDR3 reads TGTGCCAGCAGCCAGACTGGCAATGAGCAGTTCTTC. Amino acid sequence: CASSQTGNEQFF.

The V call is TRBV10-1, the J call TRBJ2-1; tentatively, D is TRBD1 (5 bases). The CDR3 contains 14 residues. Germline CDR1 WNHNN, CDR2 SYGVQD (reference sequence). V lost 3 bases and J lost 3, with 9 bases in between. The CDR3 sequence: CASSDRVDYNEQFF. DNA for the CDR3: TGCGCCAGCAGTGACAGGGTGGACTACAATGAGCAGTTCTTC.

This rearrangement joins TRBV4-1 to TRBJ2-2, with 11 bases identical to TRBD2. This CDR3 region has 18 residues. V lost 2 bases, J lost 7 bases, and 12 bases stayed unmatched. Looked up from germline, CDR1 is MGHRA and CDR2 is YSYEKL. This CDR3 reads CASSQTPLAGGPGGELFF. The DNA of the CDR3 is TGCGCCAGCAGCCAAACGCCTTTAGCGGGAGGGCCCGGCGGGGAGCTGTTTTTT.

V usage is TRBV15 and J usage is TRBJ2-2; 7 nucleotides agree with TRBD1. Losses at the gene ends were 3 bases for V and 8 bases for J; bases not matched to a gene: 6. Germline values: CDR1 LNHNV, CDR2 YYDKDF (reference sequence). This CDR3 contains 14 residues. The CDR3 protein is CATSRDRNGGELFF. DNA of the CDR3: TGTGCCACCAGCAGGGACAGGAACGGGGGGGAGCTGTTTTTT. The full variable domain, rest sourced from reference TRBV15 and TRBJ2-2, is DAMVIQNPRYQVTQFGKPVTLSCSQTLNHNVMYWYQQKSSQAPKLLFHYYDKDFNNEADTPDNFQSRRPNTSFCFLDIRSPGLGDTAMYLCATSRDRNGGELFFGEGSRLTVL.

This chain links TRBV7-9 with TRBJ2-1; 8 nucleotides align to TRBD2. This CDR3 has 16 amino acids. Unmatched junction bases numbered 12, after V lost 5 bases and J lost 6 bases. In germline, CDR1 is SEHNR, CDR2 FQNEAQ (reference sequence). The CDR3 here is CASSPRAGEGRNEQFF. CDR3 nucleotide sequence: TGTGCCAGCAGCCCTAGAGCGGGAGAGGGGCGCAATGAGCAGTTCTTC.

The gene calls are TRBV9 and TRBJ2-7; D is undetermined. CDR1 and CDR2 (germline): SGDLS, YYNGEE. The CDR3 extends over 13 amino acids. Trimming pared 0 bases from V and 4 bases from J, leaving 8 bases between. CDR3 sequence: CASSVGSRYEQYF. The CDR3, as DNA: TGTGCCAGCAGCGTAGGTTCCCGGTACGAGCAGTACTTC.

V and J are TRBV4-3 and TRBJ1-2; D ambiguous. CDR1 LGHNA and CDR2 YSLEER come from the germline V gene. Trimming pared 2 bases from V and 4 bases from J, leaving 11 bases between. The CDR3 spans 14 residues. Here the CDR3 reads CASSQFLGTYGYTF. CDR3 bases: TGCGCCAGCAGCCAATTCCTGGGCACCTATGGCTACACCTTC.

The CDR3 spells CASSAFGTSGSDEQFF. The CDR3 DNA sequence: TGTGCCAGCAGTGCGTTTGGGACTAGCGGGAGCGATGAGCAGTTCTTC. The chain links TRBV2 to TRBJ2-1; 14 bases align to TRBD2. Germline lookup yields CDR1 SNHLY and CDR2 FYNNEI. There are 16 residues in the CDR3. With 4 bases clipped from V and 8 bases from J, the junction kept 7 bases outside the gene matches.

V gene TRBV7-9 combines with J gene TRBJ2-4, with D unclear. V was trimmed by 5 bases and J by 1 base, leaving 9 bases between them. CDR1 SEHNR and CDR2 FQNEAQ come from the germline V gene (reference sequence). The CDR3 spans 14 residues. Written as DNA, the CDR3 is TGTGCCAGCAGCAACCCGGAGGCCAAAAACATTCAGTACTTC. Encoded protein: CASSNPEAKNIQYF.

The chain has TRBV5-4 and TRBJ2-2; 10 bases fit TRBD2. Germline CDR1 reads SGHNT; CDR2 reads YYREEE (reference sequence). Unmatched junction bases numbered 7, after V lost 2 bases and J lost 6 bases. The CDR3 is 16 amino acids. The CDR3 loop reads CASSLGPAGGSGELFF. The CDR3 DNA reads TGTGCCAGCAGCTTAGGGCCAGCGGGGGGGTCCGGGGAGCTGTTTTTT. Filled out from reference TRBV5-4 and TRBJ2-2, the complete variable domain reads ETGVTQSPTHLIKTRGQQVTLRCSSQSGHNTVSWYQQALGQGPQFIFQYYREEENGRGNFPPRFSGLQFPNYSSELNVNALELDDSALYLCASSLGPAGGSGELFFGEGSRLTVL.

V and J are TRBV9 and TRBJ2-3; tentatively, D is TRBD2 (6 bases). Trimming removed 7 bases at V and 0 bases at J, with 9 bases between. Looked up from germline, CDR1 is SGDLS and CDR2 is YYNGEE. The CDR3 covers 13 residues. Here the CDR3 reads CASGGTSTDTQYF. In DNA form, the CDR3 reads TGTGCCAGCGGGGGGACTAGCACAGATACGCAGTATTTT.

J is TRBJ1-3 and V is TRBV6-1, with D possibly being TRBD1 (5 bases). Germline CDR1 and CDR2: MNHNS and SASEGT. The CDR3 has 15 amino acids. Trimming shortened V by 1 base and J by 6 bases, and 13 bases separated the two germline ends. CDR3 loop: CASSEEGPLENTIYF. The CDR3, as DNA: TGTGCCAGCAGTGAAGAGGGGCCTCTCGAAAACACCATATATTTT.

A single count supports this clone. The rearrangement links TRBV7-2 to TRBJ1-2; tentative D call: TRBD1 (6 bases). Germline V gene lookup returns CDR1 SGHTA and CDR2 FQGNSA. Trimming removed 5 bases at V and 0 bases at J, with 16 bases between. This CDR3 contains 16 residues. Written as DNA, the CDR3 is TGTGCCAGCAGCCCTGGGGGGGGGCAGGCTAACTATGGCTACACCTTC. Amino acid sequence: CASSPGGGQANYGYTF.

The chain has TRBV5-4 and TRBJ1-1; 9 bases align to TRBD1. The CDR3 sequence is 15 residues long. The V and J ends lost 1 base and 5 bases, in that order; junction bases with no gene match: 6. The germline gives CDR1 SGHNT, CDR2 YYREEE (reference sequence). The chain's CDR3 is CASSLWGTGSTEAFF. DNA for the CDR3: TGTGCCAGCAGCTTGTGGGGGACAGGGTCTACTGAAGCTTTCTTT.

The J gene is TRBJ2-3, the V gene TRBV19; 7 nucleotides match TRBD1. The CDR3 sequence is 17 residues long. Trimming cost V 6 bases and J 0 bases; bases outside gene matches: 12. Germline V CDR1 and CDR2: LNHDA, SQIVND (reference sequence). The CDR3 loop reads CASSPLGVGQSTDTQYF. DNA of the CDR3: TGTGCCAGTAGCCCCTTGGGGGTGGGACAGAGCACAGATACGCAGTATTTT.

V gene TRBV7-8 combines with J gene TRBJ1-1; 7 nucleotides align to TRBD1. Germline assignment: CDR1 SGHVS and CDR2 FQNEAQ. This CDR3 spans 14 amino acids. Unmatched junction bases numbered 7, after V lost 1 base and J lost 8 bases. CDR3 amino acids: CASSLGQGVLEAFF. CDR3 sequence (DNA): TGTGCCAGCAGCTTAGGCCAGGGGGTACTCGAAGCTTTCTTT.

This sequence joins TRBV4-3 and TRBJ1-6; a weak D match, TRBD1 (6 bases). Trimming left V 0 bases short and J 5 bases short, with 11 bases between. The CDR3 consists of 16 residues. Looked up from germline, CDR1 is LGHNA and CDR2 is YSLEER. CDR3 loop: CASSQDRRGDNSPLHF. The CDR3, as DNA: TGCGCCAGCAGCCAAGATCGCAGGGGAGATAATTCACCCCTCCACTTT.